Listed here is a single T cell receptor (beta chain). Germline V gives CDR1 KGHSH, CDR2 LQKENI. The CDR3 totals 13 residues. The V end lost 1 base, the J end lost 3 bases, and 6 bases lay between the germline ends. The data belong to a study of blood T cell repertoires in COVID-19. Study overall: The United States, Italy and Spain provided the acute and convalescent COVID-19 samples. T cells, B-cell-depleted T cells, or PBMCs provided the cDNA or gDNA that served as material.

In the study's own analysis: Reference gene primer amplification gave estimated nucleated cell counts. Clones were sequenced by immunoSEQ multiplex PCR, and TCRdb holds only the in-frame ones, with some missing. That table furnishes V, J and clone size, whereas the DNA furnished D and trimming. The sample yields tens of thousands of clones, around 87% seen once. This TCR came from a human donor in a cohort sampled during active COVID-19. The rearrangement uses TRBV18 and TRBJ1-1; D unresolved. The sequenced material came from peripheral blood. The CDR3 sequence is CASSPQRYTEAFF. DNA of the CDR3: TGTGCCAGCTCACCACAGAGGTACACTGAAGCTTTCTTT.